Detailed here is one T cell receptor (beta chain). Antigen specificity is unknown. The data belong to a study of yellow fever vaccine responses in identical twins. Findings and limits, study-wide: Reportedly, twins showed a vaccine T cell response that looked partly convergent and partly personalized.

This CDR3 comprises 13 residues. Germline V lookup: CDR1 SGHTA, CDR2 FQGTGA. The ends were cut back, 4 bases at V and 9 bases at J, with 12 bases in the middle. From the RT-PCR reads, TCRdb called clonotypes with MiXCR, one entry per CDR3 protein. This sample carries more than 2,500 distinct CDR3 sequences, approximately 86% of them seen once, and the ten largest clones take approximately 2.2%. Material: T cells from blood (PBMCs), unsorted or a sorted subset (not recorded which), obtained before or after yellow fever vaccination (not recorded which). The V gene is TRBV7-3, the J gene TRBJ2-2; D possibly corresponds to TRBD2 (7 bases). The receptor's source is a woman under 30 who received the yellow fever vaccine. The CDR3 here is CASSSGGSWELFF. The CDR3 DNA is TGTGCCAGCAGCTCGGGGGGCTCTTGGGAGCTGTTTTTT.